This T cell receptor beta chain was recorded in a study of blood T cell repertoires in COVID-19. Study overall: Samples representing acute and convalescent COVID-19 were sourced from the United States, Italy and Spain. T cells, B-cell-depleted T cells, or PBMCs supplied cDNA or gDNA.

V was pared by 1 base and J by 5 bases, with 10 bases of the junction left unmatched. Germline-derived CDR1 and CDR2 are LGHNA and YNFKEQ. The CDR3 sequence is 17 residues long. Original analysis: Estimates of nucleated cell counts were drawn from the amplification of reference gene primers. Data came from immunoSEQ multiplex PCR; TCRdb stores just in-frame clones and leaves some out. The V and J calls and clone size are taken from that table; D and trimming were inferred from the DNA. Here the sample spans 150,000 to 200,000 clones, about 80% being singletons. This sequence was found in a woman aged 70-85 years with acute or convalescent COVID-19. Sequencing was performed on peripheral blood. The rearrangement joins TRBV4-2 to TRBJ2-1, with 8 bases aligning to TRBD1. CDR3 nucleotides: TGTGCCAGCAGCCAAGGTGAAGGCAGGGGGCTCGACAATGAGCAGTTCTTC. This encodes CASSQGEGRGLDNEQFF.